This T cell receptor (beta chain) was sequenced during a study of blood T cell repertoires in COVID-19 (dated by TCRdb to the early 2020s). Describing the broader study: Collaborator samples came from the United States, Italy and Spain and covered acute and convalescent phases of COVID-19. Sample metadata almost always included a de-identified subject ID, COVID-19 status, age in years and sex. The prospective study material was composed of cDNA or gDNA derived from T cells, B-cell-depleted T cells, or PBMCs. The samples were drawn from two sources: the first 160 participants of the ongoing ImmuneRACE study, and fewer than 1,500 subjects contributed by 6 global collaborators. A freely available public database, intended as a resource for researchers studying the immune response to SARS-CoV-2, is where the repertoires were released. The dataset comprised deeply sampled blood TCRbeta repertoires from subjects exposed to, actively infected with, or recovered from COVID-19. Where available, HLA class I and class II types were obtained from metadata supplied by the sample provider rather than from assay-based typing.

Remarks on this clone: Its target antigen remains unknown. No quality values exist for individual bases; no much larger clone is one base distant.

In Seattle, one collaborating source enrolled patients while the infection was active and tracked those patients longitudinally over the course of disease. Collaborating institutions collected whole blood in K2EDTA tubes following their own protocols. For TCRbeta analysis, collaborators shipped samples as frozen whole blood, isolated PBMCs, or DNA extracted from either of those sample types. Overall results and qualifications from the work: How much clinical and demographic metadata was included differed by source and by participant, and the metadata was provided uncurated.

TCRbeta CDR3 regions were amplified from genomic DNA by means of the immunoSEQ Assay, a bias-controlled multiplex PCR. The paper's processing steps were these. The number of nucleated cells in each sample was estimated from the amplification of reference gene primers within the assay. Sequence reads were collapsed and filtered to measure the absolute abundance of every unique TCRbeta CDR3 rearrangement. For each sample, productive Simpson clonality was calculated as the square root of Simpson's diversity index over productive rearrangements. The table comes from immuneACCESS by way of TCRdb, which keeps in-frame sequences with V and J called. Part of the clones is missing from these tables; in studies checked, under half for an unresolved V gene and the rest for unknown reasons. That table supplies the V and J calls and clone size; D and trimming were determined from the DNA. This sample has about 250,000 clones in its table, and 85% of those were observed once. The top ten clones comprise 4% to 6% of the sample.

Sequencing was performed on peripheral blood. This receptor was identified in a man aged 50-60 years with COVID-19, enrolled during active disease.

The DNA reads as follows: TGTGCCAGCAGCCAAGATGGGACAGTCAATGAGCAGTTCTTC. Its amino acids are CASSQDGTVNEQFF. Recombination joined TRBV4-2 with TRBJ2-1; TRBD1 fits 7 bases in the junction. Including cysteine and phenylalanine, the CDR3 has 14 amino acids. This entry keeps only the CDR3 DNA: 42 bases, framed from base 1. The CDR1 and CDR2 encoded by the germline V gene are LGHNA and YNFKEQ. Trimming leaves V shorter by 0 bases and J shorter by 6 bases, with the junction holding 2 bases beyond the gene matches.